Sequencing of this T cell receptor beta chain was carried out in a study of T cells in tuberculosis. Overall study findings and caveats: Active tuberculosis TCR-alpha repertoires lay closer to GMM-specific TCRs than IGRA-negative controls, suggesting clonal expansion.

Method: immunoSEQ multiplex PCR; TCRdb's copy keeps in-frame clones and lacks some. Among about 34,000 clones listed, roughly 93% were seen once. This CDR3 comprises 16 residues. Germline-derived CDR1 and CDR2 are LNHDA and SQIVND (reference sequence). Losses at the gene ends were 1 base for V and 1 base for J; bases not matched to a gene: 5. Described time point: new active TB diagnosis, blood taken before or within 7 days of starting treatment. Note on this clone: The antigen is not known.

The specimen was PBMCs, collected at tuberculosis diagnosis. The sequence came from an adult with tuberculosis. The chain links TRBV19 to TRBJ1-2, with TRBD1 matching over 8 bases. Here the CDR3 reads CASSIGPGQDNYGYTF. The CDR3 nucleotides read TGTGCCAGTAGTATAGGTCCGGGACAGGATAACTATGGCTACACCTTC.